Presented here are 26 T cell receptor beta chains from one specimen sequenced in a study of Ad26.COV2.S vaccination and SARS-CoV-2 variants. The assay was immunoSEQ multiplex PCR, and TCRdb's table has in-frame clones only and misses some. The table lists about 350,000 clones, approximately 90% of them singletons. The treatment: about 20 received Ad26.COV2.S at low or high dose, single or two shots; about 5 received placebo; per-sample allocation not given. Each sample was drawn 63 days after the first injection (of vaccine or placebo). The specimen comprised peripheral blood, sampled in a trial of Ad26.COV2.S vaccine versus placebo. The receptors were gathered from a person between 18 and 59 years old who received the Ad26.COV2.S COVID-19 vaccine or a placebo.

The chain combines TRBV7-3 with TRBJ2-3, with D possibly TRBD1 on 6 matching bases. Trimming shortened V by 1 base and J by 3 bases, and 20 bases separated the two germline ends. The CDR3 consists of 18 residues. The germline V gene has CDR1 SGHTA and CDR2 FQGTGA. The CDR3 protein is CASSLKWGTQINTDTQYF. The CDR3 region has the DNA TGTGCCAGCAGCTTAAAGTGGGGGACACAAATTAATACAGATACGCAGTATTTT.

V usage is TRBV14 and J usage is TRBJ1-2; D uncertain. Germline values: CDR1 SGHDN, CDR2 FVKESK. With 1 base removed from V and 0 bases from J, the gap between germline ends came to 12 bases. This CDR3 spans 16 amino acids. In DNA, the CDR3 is TGTGCCAGCAGCCAAGTAGGCGTCCTAGCTAACTATGGCTACACCTTC. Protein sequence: CASSQVGVLANYGYTF.

The chain's CDR3 is CASSDQRTASYEQYF. The CDR3 bases are TGTGCCAGCAGTGACCAAAGGACGGCCTCCTACGAGCAGTACTTC. The chain joins TRBV6-1 to TRBJ2-7; D not certain. The germline CDR1 and CDR2 sequences are MNHNS and SASEGT. The ends were cut back, 3 bases at V and 0 bases at J, with 12 bases in the middle. The CDR3 loop spans 15 amino acids.

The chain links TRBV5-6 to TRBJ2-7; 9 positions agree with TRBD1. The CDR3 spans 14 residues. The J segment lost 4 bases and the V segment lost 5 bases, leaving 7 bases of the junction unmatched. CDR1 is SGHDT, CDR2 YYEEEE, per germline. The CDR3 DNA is TGTGCCAGCAGTTCCGGGACAGGGCTATACGAGCAGTACTTC. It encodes CASSSGTGLYEQYF.

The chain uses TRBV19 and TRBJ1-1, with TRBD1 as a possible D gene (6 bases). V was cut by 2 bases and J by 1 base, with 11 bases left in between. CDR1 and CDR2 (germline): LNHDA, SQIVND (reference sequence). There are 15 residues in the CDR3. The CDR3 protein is CASSIQGGWNTEAFF. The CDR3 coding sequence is TGTGCCAGTAGTATACAAGGGGGTTGGAACACTGAAGCTTTCTTT.

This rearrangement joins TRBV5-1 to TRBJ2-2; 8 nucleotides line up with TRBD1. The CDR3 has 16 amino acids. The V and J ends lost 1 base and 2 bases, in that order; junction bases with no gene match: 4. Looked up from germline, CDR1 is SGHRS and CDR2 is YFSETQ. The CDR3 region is CASSLTQGVNTGELFF. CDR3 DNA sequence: TGCGCCAGCAGCTTGACACAGGGGGTTAACACCGGGGAGCTGTTTTTT.

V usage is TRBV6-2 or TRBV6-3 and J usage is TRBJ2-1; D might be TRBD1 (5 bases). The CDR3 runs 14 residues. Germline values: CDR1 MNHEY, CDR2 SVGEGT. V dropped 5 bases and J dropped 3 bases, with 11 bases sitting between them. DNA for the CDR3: TGTGCCAGCAGTGTGGCAGGGTTCTACAATGAGCAGTTCTTC. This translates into CASSVAGFYNEQFF.

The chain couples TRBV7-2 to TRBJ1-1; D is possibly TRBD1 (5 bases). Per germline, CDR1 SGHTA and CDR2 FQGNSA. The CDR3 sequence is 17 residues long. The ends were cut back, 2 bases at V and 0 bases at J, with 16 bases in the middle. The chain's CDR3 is CASSLFGGRGVNTEAFF. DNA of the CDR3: TGTGCCAGCAGCTTATTCGGGGGAAGAGGGGTGAACACTGAAGCTTTCTTT.

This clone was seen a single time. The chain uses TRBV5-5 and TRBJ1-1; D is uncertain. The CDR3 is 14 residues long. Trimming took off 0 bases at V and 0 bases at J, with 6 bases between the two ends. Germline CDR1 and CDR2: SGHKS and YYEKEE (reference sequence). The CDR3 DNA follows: TGTGCCAGCAGCTTGGCCGTAATGAACACTGAAGCTTTCTTT. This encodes CASSLAVMNTEAFF.

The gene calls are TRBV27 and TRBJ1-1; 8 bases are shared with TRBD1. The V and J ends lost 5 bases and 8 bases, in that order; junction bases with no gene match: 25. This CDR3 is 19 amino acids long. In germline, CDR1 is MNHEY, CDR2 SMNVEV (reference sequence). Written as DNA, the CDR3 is TGTGCCAGCAGTCCCCCTAGGGCCAGGGGGCGAATTGGGGCATCGGAAGCTTTCTTT. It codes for CASSPPRARGRIGASEAFF.

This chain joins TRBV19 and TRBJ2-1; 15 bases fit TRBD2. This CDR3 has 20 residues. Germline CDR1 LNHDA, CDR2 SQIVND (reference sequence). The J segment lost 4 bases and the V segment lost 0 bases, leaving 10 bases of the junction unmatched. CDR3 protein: CASSIDRVGTSGRLYNEQFF. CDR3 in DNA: TGTGCCAGTAGTATAGATAGGGTGGGGACTAGCGGGAGGCTATACAATGAGCAGTTCTTC.

In nucleotides, the CDR3 is TGTGCCAGCAGGGGCCCCCGGGACACATATGGCTACACCTTC. Encoded protein: CASRGPRDTYGYTF. The V and J genes are TRBV2 and TRBJ1-2; a weak D match, TRBD1 (6 bases). The germline V and J ends were trimmed by 6 bases and 5 bases, with 16 bases remaining between them. This CDR3 is 14 amino acids long. The germline gives CDR1 SNHLY, CDR2 FYNNEI.

CDR3: CASIPINRDKNTEAFF. CDR3 in DNA: TGTGCCAGCATCCCAATTAACCGGGACAAGAACACTGAAGCTTTCTTT. The chain joins TRBV11-2 to TRBJ1-1; a possible D gene is TRBD1 (6 bases). V lost 7 bases, J lost 1 base, and 19 bases lay in between. Germline V CDR1 and CDR2: SGHAT, FQNNGV. CDR3 length: 16 amino acids.

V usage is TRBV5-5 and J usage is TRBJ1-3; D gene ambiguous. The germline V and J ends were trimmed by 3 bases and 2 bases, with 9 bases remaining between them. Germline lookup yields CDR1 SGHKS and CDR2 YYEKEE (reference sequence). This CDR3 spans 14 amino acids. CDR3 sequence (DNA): TGTGCCAGCAGCTCCTTAACAACTGGAAACACCATATATTTT. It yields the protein CASSSLTTGNTIYF.

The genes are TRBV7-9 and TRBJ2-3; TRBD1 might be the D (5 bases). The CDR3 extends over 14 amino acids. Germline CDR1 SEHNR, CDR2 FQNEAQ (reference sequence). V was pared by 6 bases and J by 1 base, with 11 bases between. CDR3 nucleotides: TGTGCCAGCAGGGAAACCAGGGGCACAGATACGCAGTATTTT. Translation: CASRETRGTDTQYF.

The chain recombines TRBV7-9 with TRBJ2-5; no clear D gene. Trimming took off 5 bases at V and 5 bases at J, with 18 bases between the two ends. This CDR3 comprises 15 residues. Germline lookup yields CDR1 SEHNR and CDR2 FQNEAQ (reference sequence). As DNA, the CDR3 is TGTGCCAGCAGCCCACCCGGTCTTTTCTTGGAGACCCAGTACTTC. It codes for CASSPPGLFLETQYF. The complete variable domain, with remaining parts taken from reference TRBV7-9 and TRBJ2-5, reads DTGVSQNPRHKITKRGQNVTFRCDPISEHNRLYWYRQTLGQGPEFLTYFQNEAQLEKSRLLSDRFSAERPKGSFSTLEIQRTEQGDSAMYLCASSPPGLFLETQYFGPGTRLLVL.

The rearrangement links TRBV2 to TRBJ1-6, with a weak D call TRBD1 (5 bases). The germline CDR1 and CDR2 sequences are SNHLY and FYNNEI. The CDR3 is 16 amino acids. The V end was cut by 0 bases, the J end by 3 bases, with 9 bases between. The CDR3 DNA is TGTGCCAGCAGTGAAGCCCAAGGACACTATAATTCACCCCTCCACTTT. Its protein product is CASSEAQGHYNSPLHF. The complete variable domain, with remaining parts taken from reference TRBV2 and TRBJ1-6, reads EPEVTQTPSHQVTQMGQEVILRCVPISNHLYFYWYRQILGQKVEFLVSFYNNEISEKSEIFDDQFSVERPDGSNFTLKIRSTKLEDSAMYFCASSEAQGHYNSPLHFGNGTRLTVT.

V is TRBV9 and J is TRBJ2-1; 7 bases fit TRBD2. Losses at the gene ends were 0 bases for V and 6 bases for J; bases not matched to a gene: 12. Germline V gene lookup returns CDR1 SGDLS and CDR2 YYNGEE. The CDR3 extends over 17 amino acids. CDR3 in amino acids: CASSVEAAGRGFNEQFF. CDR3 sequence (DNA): TGTGCCAGCAGCGTAGAGGCAGCGGGGAGGGGCTTCAATGAGCAGTTCTTC. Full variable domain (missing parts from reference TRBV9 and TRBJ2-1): DSGVTQTPKHLITATGQRVTLRCSPRSGDLSVYWYQQSLDQGLQFLIQYYNGEERAKGNILERFSAQQFPDLHSELNLSSLELGDSALYFCASSVEAAGRGFNEQFFGPGTRLTVL.

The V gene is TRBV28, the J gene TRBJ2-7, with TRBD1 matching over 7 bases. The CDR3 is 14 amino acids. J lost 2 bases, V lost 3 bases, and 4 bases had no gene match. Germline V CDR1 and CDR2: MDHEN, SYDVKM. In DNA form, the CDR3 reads TGTGCCAGCAGTTTCAGGGGGTGGGCCTACGAGCAGTACTTC. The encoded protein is CASSFRGWAYEQYF.

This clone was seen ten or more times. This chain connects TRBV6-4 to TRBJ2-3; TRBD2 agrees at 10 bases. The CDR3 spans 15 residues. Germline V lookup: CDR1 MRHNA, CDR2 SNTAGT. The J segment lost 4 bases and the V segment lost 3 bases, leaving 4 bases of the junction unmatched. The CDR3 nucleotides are TGTGCCAGCAGTGAGAGCGGGGGGGCCTCAGATACGCAGTATTTT. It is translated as CASSESGGASDTQYF.

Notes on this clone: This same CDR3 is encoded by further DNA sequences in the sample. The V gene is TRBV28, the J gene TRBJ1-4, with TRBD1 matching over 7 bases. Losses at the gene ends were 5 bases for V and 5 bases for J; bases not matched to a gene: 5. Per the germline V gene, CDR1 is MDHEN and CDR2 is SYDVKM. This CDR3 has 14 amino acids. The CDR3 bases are TGTGCCAGCAGTCAGGGGGGTAGCAATGAAAAACTGTTTTTT. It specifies CASSQGGSNEKLFF.

This chain's CDR3 is CASSQSGRAFDEQFF. The CDR3 DNA is TGTGCCAGCAGTCAAAGCGGGAGGGCCTTTGATGAGCAGTTCTTC. V is TRBV28 and J is TRBJ2-1, with TRBD2 matching over 10 bases. V dropped 5 bases and J dropped 8; count of bases not matched to a gene: 9. Germline CDR1 is MDHEN and CDR2 is SYDVKM. The CDR3 extends over 15 amino acids. The whole variable domain, remainder taken from reference TRBV28 and TRBJ2-1, is DVKVTQSSRYLVKRTGEKVFLECVQDMDHENMFWYRQDPGLGLRLIYFSYDVKMKEKGDIPEGYSVSREKKERFSLILESASTNQTSMYLCASSQSGRAFDEQFFGPGTRLTVL.

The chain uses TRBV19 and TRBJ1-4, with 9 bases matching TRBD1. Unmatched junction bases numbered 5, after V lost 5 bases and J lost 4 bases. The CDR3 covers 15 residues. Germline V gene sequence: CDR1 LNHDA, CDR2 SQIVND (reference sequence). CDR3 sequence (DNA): TGTGCCAGTAGTCCAACGACAGGGGGTAATGAAAAACTGTTTTTT. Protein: CASSPTTGGNEKLFF.

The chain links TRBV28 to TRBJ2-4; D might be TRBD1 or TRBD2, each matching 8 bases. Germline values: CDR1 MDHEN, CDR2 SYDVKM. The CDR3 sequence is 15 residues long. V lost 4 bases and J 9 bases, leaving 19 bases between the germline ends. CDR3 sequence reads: CASSSSGGAGGIQYF. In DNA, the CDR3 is TGTGCCAGCAGTTCGTCAGGGGGCGCGGGGGGCATTCAGTACTTC.

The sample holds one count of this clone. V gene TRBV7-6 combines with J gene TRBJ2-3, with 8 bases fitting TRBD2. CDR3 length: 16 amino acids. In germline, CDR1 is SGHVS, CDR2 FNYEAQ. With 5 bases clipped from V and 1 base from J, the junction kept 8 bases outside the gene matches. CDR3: CASSATGGIGTDTQYF. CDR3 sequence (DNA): TGTGCCAGCAGCGCAACGGGAGGGATCGGCACAGATACGCAGTATTTT.

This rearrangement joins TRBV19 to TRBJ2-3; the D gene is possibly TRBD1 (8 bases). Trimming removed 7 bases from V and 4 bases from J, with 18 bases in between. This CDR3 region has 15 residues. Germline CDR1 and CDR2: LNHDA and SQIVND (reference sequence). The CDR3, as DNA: TGTGCCAGTACAAAACAGGGGGAGGGGGCAGATACGCAGTATTTT. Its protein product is CASTKQGEGADTQYF.